Each of the 4 T cell receptor beta chains below was sequenced from the same sample in a study of OX40 agonist ivuxolimab in advanced cancers. The repertoire was sequenced with immunoSEQ multiplex PCR; TCRdb's copy has only in-frame clones and lacks some. The table has 70,000 to 90,000 clones, less than 90% seen once; the top ten hold 10% to 15%. This sample comprised CD4+ or CD8+ T cells sorted from blood, obtained in a trial of the OX40 agonist ivuxolimab. The source of these receptors is an adult with an advanced solid tumor such as melanoma, head and neck, liver or kidney cancer.

V gene TRBV11-3 combines with J gene TRBJ1-1, with D maybe TRBD1 (6 bases). V lost 0 bases to trimming and J lost 3 bases, with 14 bases between them. The CDR3 is 16 residues long. CDR1 is SGHNT, CDR2 YENEEA, per germline. The CDR3 protein is CASSLEGGGAYTEAFF. In nucleotides, the CDR3 is TGTGCCAGCAGCTTAGAAGGTGGGGGCGCGTACACTGAAGCTTTCTTT.

The chain employs TRBV7-2 and TRBJ2-7; D remains unclear. V was pared by 1 base and J by 0 bases, with 10 bases between. This CDR3 is 15 amino acids long. Germline values: CDR1 SGHTA, CDR2 FQGNSA. The CDR3 sequence: CASSLDLGSSYEQYF. CDR3 DNA: TGTGCCAGCAGCTTAGATCTTGGCAGCTCCTACGAGCAGTACTTC.

In DNA, the CDR3 is TGTGCCAGCAGCTTAGCGTGGTCAGACGCCTATGGCTACACCTTC. This encodes CASSLAWSDAYGYTF. The V and J genes are TRBV7-2 and TRBJ1-2, with D hard to call. The germline V and J ends were trimmed by 0 bases and 4 bases, with 12 bases remaining between them. The length of the CDR3 is 15 residues. Germline CDR1 is SGHTA and CDR2 is FQGNSA.

A word on this clone: A read error may produce the germline difference seen at one junction end. The chain joins TRBV5-3 to TRBJ1-5; D not resolved. TRBV5-3 is assigned to the ORF class and has an uncertain function. The CDR3 has 14 amino acids. CDR3 protein: CASSLDPFNQPQHF. The DNA for the CDR3 is TGTGCCAGCAGCTTGGACCCCTTCAATCAGCCCCAGCATTTT.